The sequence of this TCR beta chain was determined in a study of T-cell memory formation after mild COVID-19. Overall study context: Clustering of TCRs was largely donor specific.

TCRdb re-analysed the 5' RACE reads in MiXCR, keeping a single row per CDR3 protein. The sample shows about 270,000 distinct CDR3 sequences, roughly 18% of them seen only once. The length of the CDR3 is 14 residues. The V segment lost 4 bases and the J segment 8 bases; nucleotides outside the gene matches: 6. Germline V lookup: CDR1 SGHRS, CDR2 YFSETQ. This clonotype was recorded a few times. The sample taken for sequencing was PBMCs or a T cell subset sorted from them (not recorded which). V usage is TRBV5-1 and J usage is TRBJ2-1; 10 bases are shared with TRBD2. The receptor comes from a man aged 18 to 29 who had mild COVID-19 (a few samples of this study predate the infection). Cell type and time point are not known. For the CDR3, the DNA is TGCGCCAGCAGCGAGGCTAGCGGGGGCTATGAGCAGTTCTTC. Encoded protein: CASSEASGGYEQFF.